This entry lists 31 T cell receptor beta chains sequenced from one sample in a study of shared clonotypes between healthy human individuals. Profiling relied on immunoSEQ multiplex PCR, and the TCRdb table lists in-frame clones only, not all of them. The sample consists of some 700,000 clones, about 92% of them appearing once. The sequencing input was memory CD8+ T cells from PBMCs. Subset indicated: CD45RO+ cells pooled with CCR7-negative TemRA cells. These receptors all come from a man aged 18 to 35 in good health. Some clones in this sample may be carry-over from other donors' samples.

CDR3 amino acids: CAISESPGRDEQYF. The CDR3 DNA reads as TGTGCCATCAGTGAGAGTCCAGGGCGGGACGAGCAGTACTTC. The J gene is TRBJ2-7, the V gene TRBV10-3; the D gene could be TRBD1 or TRBD2 (5 bases each). V lost 2 bases to trimming and J lost 5 bases, with 13 bases between them. The CDR3 contains 14 residues. Germline CDR1 is ENHRY and CDR2 is SYGVKD.

This rearrangement joins TRBV19 to TRBJ2-3; D not resolved. CDR3 length: 12 residues. Germline V lookup: CDR1 LNHDA, CDR2 SQIVND (reference sequence). The V end was cut by 5 bases, the J end by 9 bases, with 12 bases between. The CDR3 DNA reads TGTGCCAGTAGTTTCGGGTTCGGGACGCAGTATTTT. As protein: CASSFGFGTQYF.

The V call is TRBV7-6, the J call TRBJ2-3; 8 bases line up with TRBD1. Germline CDR1 SGHVS, CDR2 FNYEAQ. CDR3 length: 16 residues. V shed 3 bases and J 1 base; nucleotides not matched to a gene: 6. CDR3 DNA: TGTGCCAGCAGCTTGTTGGACAGGGAGGGCACAGATACGCAGTATTTT. This gives the protein CASSLLDREGTDTQYF.

This clone was recorded once. The genes are TRBV29-1 and TRBJ2-7; 8 nucleotides line up with TRBD1. The CDR3 totals 13 residues. J was trimmed by 2 bases and V by 6 bases; bases with no gene match: 6. Germline lookup yields CDR1 SQVTM and CDR2 ANQGSEA. CDR3 sequence reads: CSVRTGRTYEQYF. The CDR3 DNA follows: TGCAGCGTGAGGACAGGGAGGACCTACGAGCAGTACTTC.

The chain employs TRBV28 and TRBJ2-1; TRBD1 is a possible D gene (5 bases). The germline V gene has CDR1 MDHEN and CDR2 SYDVKM. The CDR3 is 15 amino acids. Trimming cost V 3 bases and J 0 bases, with 9 bases left between them. CDR3 loop: CASSLGQSSYNEQFF. CDR3 nucleotide sequence: TGTGCCAGCAGTTTGGGGCAGTCCTCCTACAATGAGCAGTTCTTC.

This chain links TRBV5-5 with TRBJ2-2; TRBD2 matches at 7 bases. Germline trimming cut 2 bases from V and 7 bases from J; bases unmatched to any gene: 8. The CDR3 totals 15 residues. Germline V gene data show CDR1 as SGHKS and CDR2 as YYEKEE (reference sequence). CDR3 sequence: CASSFWREYNGELFF. The CDR3 DNA reads TGTGCCAGCAGCTTTTGGCGGGAGTATAACGGGGAGCTGTTTTTT. Full variable domain (rest looked up from reference TRBV5-5 and TRBJ2-2): DAGVTQSPTHLIKTRGQQVTLRCSPISGHKSVSWYQQVLGQGPQFIFQYYEKEERGRGNFPDRFSARQFPNYSSELNVNALLLGDSALYLCASSFWREYNGELFFGEGSRLTVL.

This clone was found once. This sequence may be a read error, since a much larger clone differs from it by one base. This chain uses TRBV14 with TRBJ1-1; D is perhaps TRBD1 (5 bases). Germline V lookup: CDR1 SGHDN, CDR2 FVKESK. The CDR3 consists of 12 residues. V was trimmed by 5 bases and J by 4 bases, leaving 8 bases between them. CDR3 in DNA: TGTGCCAGCAGCTTGAGGGGCACTGAAGCTTTCTTT. This encodes CASSLRGTEAFF.

CDR3 amino acids: CAISEFGNSYEQYF. CDR3 DNA: TGTGCCATCAGTGAATTTGGCAACTCCTACGAGCAGTACTTC. The chain combines TRBV10-3 with TRBJ2-7; D not certain. V was cut by 3 bases and J by 0 bases, with 9 bases left in between. Germline V CDR1 and CDR2: ENHRY, SYGVKD. This CDR3 has 14 residues.

On this clone: The sample has other DNA sequences that encode this CDR3 too. The chain combines TRBV27 with TRBJ2-7; D unresolved. Deletions cut 1 base from V and 4 bases from J, with 8 bases between. CDR3 length equals 13 residues. Per the germline V gene, CDR1 is MNHEY and CDR2 is SMNVEV (reference sequence). The chain's CDR3 is CASSLWTGYEQYF. CDR3 sequence (DNA): TGTGCCAGCAGTTTATGGACGGGTTACGAGCAGTACTTC.

V gene TRBV7-3 combines with J gene TRBJ2-7; TRBD1 is a possible D gene (6 bases). Germline assignment: CDR1 SGHTA and CDR2 FQGTGA. Deletions cut 5 bases from V and 1 base from J, with 12 bases between. The CDR3 spans 14 residues. Here the CDR3 DNA reads TGTGCCAGCAGCCCAGTAGGGGGATCCTACGAGCAGTACTTC. It encodes CASSPVGGSYEQYF.

This sequence joins TRBV29-1 and TRBJ2-5; 10 bases align to TRBD1. The J call may be in error: the DNA end matches TRBJ2-7 better. The CDR3 covers 14 residues. Germline V gene lookup returns CDR1 SQVTM and CDR2 ANQGSEA. DNA of the CDR3: TGCAGCGTTGGGGGACAGGGGCACTCCTACGAGCAGTACTTC. Protein: CSVGGQGHSYEQYF.

The V gene is TRBV6-5, the J gene TRBJ1-6; D ambiguous. Germline assignment: CDR1 MNHEY and CDR2 SVGAGI. The germline V and J ends were trimmed by 6 bases and 2 bases, with 8 bases remaining between them. This CDR3 spans 14 amino acids. The CDR3 nucleotides read TGTGCCAGCAGACAGATTGCCTATAATTCACCCCTCCACTTT. Its protein product is CASRQIAYNSPLHF.

This chain uses TRBV2 with TRBJ2-1, with D possibly being TRBD2 (6 bases). Germline V gene sequence: CDR1 SNHLY, CDR2 FYNNEI. V was clipped by 2 bases and J by 5 bases, with 13 bases between them. The CDR3 runs to 15 residues. This CDR3 reads CASSESSSANNEQFF. The DNA of the CDR3 is TGTGCCAGCAGTGAAAGTTCTAGCGCCAACAATGAGCAGTTCTTC.

The V gene is TRBV30, the J gene TRBJ2-7; D is undetermined. This CDR3 has 13 amino acids. V lost 0 bases to trimming and J lost 1 base, with 7 bases between them. The germline gives CDR1 GTSNPN, CDR2 SVGIG (reference sequence). CDR3 sequence reads: CAWSVAASYEQYF. Here the CDR3 DNA reads TGTGCCTGGAGTGTAGCCGCGTCCTACGAGCAGTACTTC.

This chain uses TRBV27 with TRBJ2-1; 11 bases map to TRBD2. V dropped 6 bases and J dropped 7; count of bases not matched to a gene: 5. The germline V gene encodes CDR1 MNHEY and CDR2 SMNVEV (reference sequence). This CDR3 is built from 14 residues. The CDR3 region is CASRGLAVINEQFF. CDR3 DNA: TGTGCCAGCAGGGGACTAGCGGTAATAAATGAGCAGTTCTTC.

This clone was picked up one time. The chain carries TRBV7-9 and TRBJ1-1, with TRBD1 as a possible D gene (6 bases). The CDR3 has 15 residues. The germline CDR1 and CDR2 sequences are SEHNR and FQNEAQ (reference sequence). Trimming took off 5 bases at V and 5 bases at J, with 18 bases between the two ends. CDR3 residues: CASSPYSGGLTEAFF. The DNA for the CDR3 is TGTGCCAGCAGCCCATACAGCGGGGGGCTAACTGAAGCTTTCTTT. Drawing the rest from reference TRBV7-9 and TRBJ1-1, the complete variable domain is DTGVSQNPRHKITKRGQNVTFRCDPISEHNRLYWYRQTLGQGPEFLTYFQNEAQLEKSRLLSDRFSAERPKGSFSTLEIQRTEQGDSAMYLCASSPYSGGLTEAFFGQGTRLTVV.

This clone was counted once. The chain links TRBV4-1 to TRBJ1-2; D uncertain. Deletions cut 6 bases from V and 4 bases from J, with 12 bases between. The CDR3 spans 13 residues. Germline V gene data show CDR1 as MGHRA and CDR2 as YSYEKL. CDR3 protein: CASRDRVSYGYTF. CDR3 in DNA: TGCGCCAGCAGAGATAGGGTGAGCTATGGCTACACCTTC.

The chain combines TRBV9 with TRBJ2-1; TRBD1 aligns across 9 bases. The CDR3 covers 18 residues. CDR1 is SGDLS, CDR2 YYNGEE, per germline. The ends lost 1 base at V and 3 bases at J; junction bases unmatched: 11. The CDR3: CASSVTPGQGSIYNEQFF. CDR3 coding DNA: TGTGCCAGCAGCGTAACGCCAGGACAGGGGTCTATCTACAATGAGCAGTTCTTC. Full variable domain (rest looked up from reference TRBV9 and TRBJ2-1): DSGVTQTPKHLITATGQRVTLRCSPRSGDLSVYWYQQSLDQGLQFLIQYYNGEERAKGNILERFSAQQFPDLHSELNLSSLELGDSALYFCASSVTPGQGSIYNEQFFGPGTRLTVL.

The genes are TRBV19 and TRBJ1-1; possible D gene TRBD1, 5 bases. The CDR3 sequence is 14 residues long. V lost 4 bases and J lost 1, with 10 bases in between. Germline V gives CDR1 LNHDA, CDR2 SQIVND (reference sequence). CDR3 region: CASSRFGGNTEAFF. CDR3 sequence (DNA): TGTGCCAGTAGTAGATTTGGGGGGAACACTGAAGCTTTCTTT.

The V call is TRBV27, the J call TRBJ2-7; D call uncertain. The V end lost 8 bases, the J end lost 0 bases, and 17 bases lay between the germline ends. Germline lookup yields CDR1 MNHEY and CDR2 SMNVEV (reference sequence). This CDR3 contains 15 residues. The CDR3 loop is CASRIVGGTSYEQYF. As DNA, the CDR3 is TGTGCCAGCCGCATTGTGGGCGGTACCTCCTACGAGCAGTACTTC.

This rearrangement joins TRBV28 to TRBJ2-1; D unresolved. Trimming pared 3 bases from V and 12 bases from J, leaving 9 bases between. Germline CDR1 reads MDHEN; CDR2 reads SYDVKM. The CDR3 is 11 amino acids. In DNA, the CDR3 is TGTGCCAGCAGTTTTGGGTTTGTGCAGTTCTTC. Its protein product is CASSFGFVQFF. Variable domain in full (rest from reference TRBV28 and TRBJ2-1): DVKVTQSSRYLVKRTGEKVFLECVQDMDHENMFWYRQDPGLGLRLIYFSYDVKMKEKGDIPEGYSVSREKKERFSLILESASTNQTSMYLCASSFGFVQFFGPGTRLTVL.

This clone was detected once. This chain links TRBV28 with TRBJ2-2; D may match TRBD1 or TRBD2 (5 bases each). CDR1 and CDR2 (germline): MDHEN, SYDVKM. The CDR3 has 14 amino acids. Trimming pared 6 bases from V and 6 bases from J, leaving 14 bases between. CDR3 sequence (DNA): TGTGCCAGCAGGGGGCTAGCAGGCGCCGGGGAGCTGTTTTTT. It specifies CASRGLAGAGELFF.

V is TRBV10-3 and J is TRBJ1-1; D is possibly TRBD1 (6 bases). The CDR3 consists of 14 residues. The V gene lost 4 bases and the J gene lost 1 base, with 10 bases spanning the gap. Per the germline V gene, CDR1 is ENHRY and CDR2 is SYGVKD. The CDR3 nucleotides are TGTGCCATCAGTGGGTTACAGGGGAACACTGAAGCTTTCTTT. Its translation is CAISGLQGNTEAFF.

This clone has just one count. This rearrangement joins TRBV6-6 to TRBJ2-1; D is possibly TRBD2 (6 bases). The germline V and J ends were trimmed by 6 bases and 8 bases, with 14 bases remaining between them. The CDR3 runs to 13 residues. Germline V gene sequence: CDR1 MNHNY, CDR2 SVGAGI (reference sequence). CDR3 region: CASRGGASDEQFF. The CDR3 bases are TGTGCCAGCAGGGGCGGGGCGTCGGATGAGCAGTTCTTC.

This chain connects TRBV14 to TRBJ2-1, with TRBD2 as a possible D gene (6 bases). Germline V CDR1 and CDR2: SGHDN, FVKESK. Deletions cut 3 bases from V and 6 bases from J, with 18 bases between. There are 16 residues in the CDR3. CDR3 DNA: TGTGCCAGCAGCCAGCATCAGGGACTTCTCCCCAATGAGCAGTTCTTC. Translating gives CASSQHQGLLPNEQFF. The full variable domain, with the rest looked up from reference TRBV14 and TRBJ2-1, is EAGVTQFPSHSVIEKGQTVTLRCDPISGHDNLYWYRRVMGKEIKFLLHFVKESKQDESGMPNNRFLAERTGGTYSTLKVQPAELEDSGVYFCASSQHQGLLPNEQFFGPGTRLTVL.

The chain joins TRBV4-1 to TRBJ1-3, with D hard to call. The V end lost 1 base, the J end lost 2 bases, and 9 bases lay between the germline ends. The CDR3 contains 15 residues. Germline CDR1 reads MGHRA; CDR2 reads YSYEKL. CDR3: CASSQVRAAGNTIYF. CDR3 coding DNA: TGCGCCAGCAGCCAAGTTAGGGCAGCTGGAAACACCATATATTTT.

For this clone: The sample carries other DNA sequences with the same CDR3. The V gene is TRBV28, the J gene TRBJ2-7; D ambiguous. The CDR3 is 11 residues long. Germline lookup yields CDR1 MDHEN and CDR2 SYDVKM. V lost 5 bases, J lost 4 bases, and 6 bases lay in between. The chain's CDR3 is CASSPGYEQYF. CDR3 bases: TGTGCCAGCAGTCCCGGGTACGAGCAGTACTTC.

The chain carries TRBV5-5 and TRBJ2-7, with TRBD1 matching 7 bases. V lost 3 bases, J lost 1 base, and 16 bases stayed unmatched. Germline V gene data show CDR1 as SGHKS and CDR2 as YYEKEE (reference sequence). The CDR3 is 18 residues long. The CDR3 bases are TGTGCCAGCAGCTCCATTCAAAGCCCTGCAGGGGGATCCTACGAGCAGTACTTC. This translates into CASSSIQSPAGGSYEQYF.

As regards this clone: The same CDR3 arises from other DNA sequences in this sample as well. The rearrangement uses TRBV6-5 and TRBJ2-1, with 10 bases matching TRBD2. The germline V gene has CDR1 MNHEY and CDR2 SVGAGI. The CDR3 loop spans 15 amino acids. Trimming removed 4 bases from V and 7 bases from J; junction bases left unmatched: 7. The chain's CDR3 is CASSSLAGGTNEQFF. In nucleotides, the CDR3 is TGTGCCAGCAGTTCATTAGCGGGAGGCACGAATGAGCAGTTCTTC.

Remarks on this clone: This sequence is one base from a far larger clone and is likely a read error. The chain links TRBV7-9 to TRBJ1-1, with no clear D. CDR1 SEHNR and CDR2 FQNEAQ come from the germline V gene (reference sequence). The CDR3 runs 15 residues. The DNA of the CDR3 is TGTGTCAGCAGCCCTGGACCGTTGATGAACACTGAAGCTTTCTTT. Translated: CVSSPGPLMNTEAFF.

The chain joins TRBV6-1 to TRBJ2-7, with D hard to call. The CDR3 contains 11 residues. Between the trimmed V and J ends, which lost 2 bases and 8 bases, there was a span of 7 bases. The germline CDR1 and CDR2 sequences are MNHNS and SASEGT. The CDR3 DNA sequence: TGTGCCAGCAGTGAATTGAGCCAGCAGTACTTC. The encoded protein is CASSELSQQYF.